This TCR beta chain was observed in a study of blood T cell repertoires in COVID-19. CDR1 and CDR2 from the germline V gene are MDHEN and SYDVKM. The CDR3 sequence is 16 residues long. The V segment lost 5 bases and the J segment 5 bases; nucleotides outside the gene matches: 8. Sequenced by immunoSEQ multiplex PCR; TCRdb stores in-frame clones only, minus some. The top ten clones hold 0.5% to 0.55% of a sample with over 150,000 clones, less than 95% of them seen once. V gene TRBV28 combines with J gene TRBJ2-2; 10 nucleotides agree with TRBD2. This sequence originates from a man between 50 and 59 years old with acute or convalescent COVID-19. The sequencing input was peripheral blood. In nucleotides, the CDR3 is TGTGCCAGCAGTACCCCTAGCGGGGGAAGAACCGGGGAGCTGTTTTTT. This translates into CASSTPSGGRTGELFF.